This T cell receptor (beta chain) was sequenced during a study of radiation and T cells in renal cell carcinoma. The treatment is: treatment-naive control, cytoreductive nephrectomy. Clear cell pathology was present in this patient's renal cell carcinoma. Broader study findings: Top 100 clonotypes averaged about 54% in irradiated versus about 40% in nephrectomy-only tumors.

About this clone: Its specificity is not known.

This CDR3 spans 16 amino acids. V lost 0 bases and J lost 2; bases outside the gene matches: 4. The germline V gene has CDR1 WNHNN and CDR2 SYGVQD (reference sequence). The method was immunoSEQ multiplex PCR; TCRdb's version includes in-frame clones alone and lacks a portion of them. The sample has 12,000 to 15,000 clones, approximately 50% seen once. This TCR was recovered from a man in his forties or fifties with renal cell carcinoma. Sequenced material: tumor tissue, taken from a patient whose treatment was nephrectomy without radiotherapy. This chain links TRBV10-1 with TRBJ2-3; TRBD2 matches at 8 bases. This chain's CDR3 is CASSESTSETTDTQYF. The CDR3 nucleotides read TGCGCCAGCAGTGAGTCGACTAGCGAGACCACAGATACGCAGTATTTT.